These T cell receptor beta chains were read from a single sample in a study of blood T cells in healthy people across ages. TCRdb fed the 5' RACE reads into MiXCR, producing one record per CDR3 protein. This sample has nearly 1 million distinct CDR3 sequences, with roughly half found just once. The specimen sequenced was blood. The receptors derive from a woman in her fifties or sixties in good health. CDR3s include the opening cysteine and the closing phenylalanine or tryptophan. A D gene is named only where the DNA matches it firmly. Clone size is shown for a subset of rows, as once, few, many or a class of expanded clone.

clone_size,j_call,d_call,v_call,cdr3_aa,cdr3_nt
NA,TRBJ2-3,NA,TRBV7-3,CASSLGPAGLTDTQYF,TGTGCCAGCAGCTTAGGGCCAGCGGGCCTCACAGATACGCAGTATTTT
NA,TRBJ2-3,NA,TRBV18,CASSGPRSTYF,TGTGCCAGCTCCGGACCCCGGAGTACGTATTTT
NA,TRBJ2-7,NA,TRBV5-6,CASSHDQVYEQYF,TGTGCCAGCAGCCACGACCAGGTCTACGAGCAGTACTTC
NA,TRBJ2-2,NA,TRBV5-1,CASSLAANRGTGELFF,TGCGCCAGCAGCTTGGCTGCCAACAGAGGCACCGGGGAGCTGTTTTTT
NA,TRBJ1-5,TRBD1,TRBV6-5,CASRLDRDQPQHF,TGTGCCAGCAGATTAGACAGGGATCAGCCCCAGCATTTT
NA,TRBJ1-5,TRBD1,TRBV6-1,CASRSGTGYNQPQHF,TGTGCCAGCAGGTCCGGGACAGGATACAATCAGCCCCAGCATTTT
NA,TRBJ2-6,TRBD1,TRBV30,CAWGTGLSGANVLTF,TGTGCCTGGGGGACAGGGCTCTCTGGGGCCAACGTCCTGACTTTC
NA,TRBJ1-2,NA,TRBV4-1,CASSQAPGNYGYTF,TGCGCCAGCAGCCAAGCCCCGGGGAACTATGGCTACACCTTC
once,TRBJ2-2,NA,TRBV3-1,CASSQDWRTTPDTGELFF,TGTGCCAGCAGCCAAGACTGGAGGACTACCCCAGATACCGGGGAGCTGTTTTTT
NA,TRBJ2-3,NA,TRBV12-3/TRBV12-4,CASSVESGTDTQYF,TGTGCCAGCAGTGTGGAGAGTGGCACAGATACGCAGTATTTT
NA,TRBJ2-7,NA,TRBV5-5,CASSLSTGIRAYEQYF,TGTGCCAGCAGCTTGTCCACCGGGATTAGGGCCTACGAGCAGTACTTC
NA,TRBJ2-2,NA,TRBV29-1,CSVARDRTGELFF,TGCAGCGTTGCCCGGGATCGGACCGGGGAGCTGTTTTTT
NA,TRBJ2-3,NA,TRBV4-2,CASSRTGDTTDTQYF,TGTGCCAGCAGCCGAACGGGGGACACGACAGATACGCAGTATTTT
NA,TRBJ2-1,TRBD2,TRBV20-1,CSAIPALAGGDEQFF,TGCAGTGCAATACCCGCGTTAGCGGGAGGCGATGAGCAGTTCTTC
few,TRBJ1-2,TRBD1,TRBV20-1,CSAREQGWGYGYTF,TGCAGTGCTAGAGAACAGGGGTGGGGCTATGGCTACACCTTC
few,TRBJ2-4,NA,TRBV3-1,CASSHVKAPTGTKNIQYF,TGTGCCAGCAGCCACGTGAAGGCCCCAACGGGAACCAAAAACATTCAGTACTTC
NA,TRBJ2-4,TRBD1,TRBV6-1,CASSERTGAAKNIQYF,TGTGCCAGCAGTGAAAGGACAGGGGCGGCCAAAAACATTCAGTACTTC
NA,TRBJ1-1,NA,TRBV12-3/TRBV12-4,CASTPNAALNTEAFF,TGTGCCAGCACCCCGAATGCCGCTTTGAACACTGAAGCTTTCTTT
once,TRBJ1-2,NA,TRBV12-3/TRBV12-4,CASRPGGANDGYTF,TGTGCCAGCCGCCCGGGGGGGGCCAACGATGGCTACACCTTC
few,TRBJ2-3,NA,TRBV6-1,CASSERTSGQNTDTQYF,TGTGCCAGCAGTGAAAGGACCAGCGGGCAAAACACAGATACGCAGTATTTT
NA,TRBJ2-7,NA,TRBV27,CASSSVSVGSYEQYF,TGTGCCAGCAGTTCAGTTAGTGTGGGCAGCTACGAGCAGTACTTC
NA,TRBJ2-7,TRBD2,TRBV20-1,CSARAGTSLDEQYF,TGCAGTGCTAGAGCCGGGACTAGCCTCGACGAGCAGTACTTC
NA,TRBJ2-1,NA,TRBV7-8,CASSPDTLSVTDSHEQFF,TGTGCCAGCAGCCCAGATACCCTTTCCGTAACGGATAGCCATGAGCAGTTCTTC
NA,TRBJ2-5,NA,TRBV6-5,CASSYRRTRETQYF,TGTGCCAGCAGTTACCGGAGAACCAGAGAGACCCAGTACTTC
few,TRBJ2-3,NA,TRBV24-1,CATSELRTDTQYF,TGTGCCACCAGTGAGCTACGCACAGATACGCAGTATTTT
NA,TRBJ2-5,NA,TRBV7-6,CASSLMSGEFGETQYF,TGTGCCAGCAGCTTAATGTCGGGGGAATTCGGAGAGACCCAGTACTTC
NA,TRBJ2-6,NA,TRBV5-6,CASSLAGIGSGANVLTF,TGTGCCAGCAGCTTGGCTGGGATCGGTTCTGGGGCCAACGTCCTGACTTTC
NA,TRBJ2-7,TRBD2,TRBV2,CASSRLAGGPVYEQYF,TGTGCCAGCAGCCGACTAGCGGGAGGGCCGGTCTACGAGCAGTACTTC
NA,TRBJ2-1,NA,TRBV14,CASSLPLTGIYNEQFF,TGTGCCAGCAGCCTACCCCTCACAGGGATCTACAATGAGCAGTTCTTC
NA,TRBJ2-7,NA,TRBV20-1,CSARARTYEQYF,TGCAGTGCTAGAGCCAGGACCTACGAGCAGTACTTC
few,TRBJ2-3,TRBD1,TRBV6-1,CASSPSGGTGRPTTDTQYF,TGTGCCAGCAGTCCCTCAGGGGGGACAGGGCGACCGACGACAGATACGCAGTATTTT
NA,TRBJ2-7,NA,TRBV11-2,CASSPLIKHEQYF,TGTGCCAGCAGCCCCTTAATTAAGCACGAGCAGTACTTC
few,TRBJ2-7,TRBD1,TRBV29-1,CSVVFWDREYEQYF,TGCAGCGTTGTATTTTGGGACAGGGAATACGAGCAGTACTTC
few,TRBJ2-2,NA,TRBV27,CASALAIANTGELFF,TGTGCCAGTGCTCTAGCGATCGCGAACACCGGGGAGCTGTTTTTT
NA,TRBJ2-7,TRBD1,TRBV3-1,CASSSRDRAPYEQYF,TGTGCCAGCAGCAGCCGGGACAGGGCGCCATACGAGCAGTACTTC
NA,TRBJ2-7,NA,TRBV3-1,CASSQGRPHEQYF,TGTGCCAGCAGCCAAGGCCGACCACACGAGCAGTACTTC
NA,TRBJ1-2,NA,TRBV10-2,CASSESQGGYGYTF,TGCGCCAGCAGTGAGTCCCAGGGCGGATATGGCTACACCTTC
NA,TRBJ2-1,TRBD1,TRBV20-1,CSADRESYNEQFF,TGCAGTGCAGACAGGGAATCCTACAATGAGCAGTTCTTC
once,TRBJ2-7,NA,TRBV7-9,CASSSENRAWACEQYF,TGTGCCAGCAGCTCCGAAAATCGGGCGTGGGCCTGCGAGCAGTACTTC
NA,TRBJ1-2,TRBD1,TRBV7-2,CASRLGGQGPTGYTF,TGTGCCAGCAGGTTGGGGGGACAGGGACCAACTGGCTACACCTTC
NA,TRBJ2-2,NA,TRBV28,CASSFSPHRVGTGELFF,TGTGCCAGCAGTTTTTCCCCTCACAGGGTGGGCACCGGGGAGCTGTTTTTT
NA,TRBJ1-4,TRBD1,TRBV20-1,CSANRGVNEKLFF,TGCAGTGCAAACAGGGGAGTAAATGAAAAACTGTTTTTT
NA,TRBJ2-7,TRBD2,TRBV20-1,CSANQYKVPGLVIVDEQYF,TGCAGTGCTAACCAGTATAAGGTACCGGGACTAGTGATAGTAGACGAGCAGTACTTC